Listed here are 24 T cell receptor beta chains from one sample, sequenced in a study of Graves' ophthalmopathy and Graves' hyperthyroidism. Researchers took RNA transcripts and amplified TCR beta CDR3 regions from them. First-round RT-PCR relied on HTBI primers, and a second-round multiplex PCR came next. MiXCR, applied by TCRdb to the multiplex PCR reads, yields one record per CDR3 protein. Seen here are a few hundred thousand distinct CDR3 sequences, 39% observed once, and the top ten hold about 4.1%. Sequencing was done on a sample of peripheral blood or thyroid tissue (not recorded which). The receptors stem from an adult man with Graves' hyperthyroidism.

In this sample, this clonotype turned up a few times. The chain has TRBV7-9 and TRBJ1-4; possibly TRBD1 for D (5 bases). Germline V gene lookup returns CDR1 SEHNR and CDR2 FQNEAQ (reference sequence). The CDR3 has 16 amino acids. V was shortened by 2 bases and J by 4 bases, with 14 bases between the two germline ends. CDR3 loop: CASSLFTDSGNEKLFF. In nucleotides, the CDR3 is TGTGCCAGCAGCTTATTTACCGACAGCGGTAATGAAAAACTGTTTTTT.

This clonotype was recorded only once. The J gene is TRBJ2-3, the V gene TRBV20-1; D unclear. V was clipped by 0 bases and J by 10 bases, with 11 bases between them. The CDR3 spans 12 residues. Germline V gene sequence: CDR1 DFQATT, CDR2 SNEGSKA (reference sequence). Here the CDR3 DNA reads TGCAGTGCTAGAGAGTTTGGCTATGCGCAGTATTTT. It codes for CSAREFGYAQYF.

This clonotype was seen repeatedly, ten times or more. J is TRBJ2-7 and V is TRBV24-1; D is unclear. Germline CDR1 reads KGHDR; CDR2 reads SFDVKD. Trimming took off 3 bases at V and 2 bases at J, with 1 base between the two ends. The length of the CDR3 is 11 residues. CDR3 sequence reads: CATSDAYEQYF. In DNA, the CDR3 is TGTGCCACCAGTGATGCCTACGAGCAGTACTTC.

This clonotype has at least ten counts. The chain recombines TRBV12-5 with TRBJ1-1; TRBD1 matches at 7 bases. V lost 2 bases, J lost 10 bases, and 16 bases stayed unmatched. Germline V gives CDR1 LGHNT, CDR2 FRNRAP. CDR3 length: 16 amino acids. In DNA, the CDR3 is TGTGCTAGTGGTTTGATTACACAGGGGTCGGAGTCCGGAGCTTTCTTT. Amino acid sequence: CASGLITQGSESGAFF.

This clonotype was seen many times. CDR3: CASSAPGPNEQYF. Here the CDR3 DNA reads TGTGCCAGCAGTGCGCCGGGTCCTAACGAGCAGTACTTC. The rearrangement links TRBV6-1 to TRBJ2-7; the D is unclear. Germline CDR1 is MNHNS and CDR2 is SASEGT. The CDR3 consists of 13 residues. V lost 4 bases to trimming and J lost 5 bases, with 12 bases between them.

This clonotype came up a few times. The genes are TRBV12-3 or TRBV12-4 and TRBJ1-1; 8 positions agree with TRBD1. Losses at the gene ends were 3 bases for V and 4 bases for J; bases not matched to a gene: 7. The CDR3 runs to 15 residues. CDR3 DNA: TGTGCCAGCAGTTTCGGACAGGGAGTGGGCACTGAAGCTTTCTTT. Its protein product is CASSFGQGVGTEAFF.

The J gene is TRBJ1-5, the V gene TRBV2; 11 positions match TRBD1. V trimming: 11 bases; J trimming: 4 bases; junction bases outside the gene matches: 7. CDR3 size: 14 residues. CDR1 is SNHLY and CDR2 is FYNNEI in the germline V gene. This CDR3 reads CAASGTGGNQPQHF. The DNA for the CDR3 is TGTGCCGCAAGCGGGACAGGGGGAAATCAGCCCCAGCATTTT.

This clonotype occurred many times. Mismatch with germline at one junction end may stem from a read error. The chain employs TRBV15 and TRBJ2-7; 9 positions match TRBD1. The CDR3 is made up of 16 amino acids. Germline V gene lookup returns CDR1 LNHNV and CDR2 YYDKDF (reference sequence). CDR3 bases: TGTGCCACCAGCCGAGAAACCGGGACAGGGACGGGAGAGCAGTACTTC. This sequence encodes CATSRETGTGTGEQYF.

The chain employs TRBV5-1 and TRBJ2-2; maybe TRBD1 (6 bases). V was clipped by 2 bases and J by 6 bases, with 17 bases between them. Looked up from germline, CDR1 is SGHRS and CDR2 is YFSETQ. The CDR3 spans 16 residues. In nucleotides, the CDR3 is TGCGCCAGCAGCTTACTGACAGGCGGGTCACCCGGGGAGCTGTTTTTT. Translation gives CASSLLTGGSPGELFF. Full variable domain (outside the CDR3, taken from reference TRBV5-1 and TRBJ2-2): KAGVTQTPRYLIKTRGQQVTLSCSPISGHRSVSWYQQTPGQGLQFLFEYFSETQRNKGNFPGRFSGRQFSNSRSEMNVSTLELGDSALYLCASSLLTGGSPGELFFGEGSRLTVL.

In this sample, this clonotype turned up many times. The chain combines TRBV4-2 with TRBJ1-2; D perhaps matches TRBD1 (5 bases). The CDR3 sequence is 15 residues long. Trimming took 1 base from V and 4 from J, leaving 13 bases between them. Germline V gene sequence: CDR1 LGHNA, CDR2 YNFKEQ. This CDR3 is CASSQGGEKGYGYTF. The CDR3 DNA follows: TGTGCCAGCAGCCAAGGGGGCGAAAAGGGCTATGGCTACACCTTC.

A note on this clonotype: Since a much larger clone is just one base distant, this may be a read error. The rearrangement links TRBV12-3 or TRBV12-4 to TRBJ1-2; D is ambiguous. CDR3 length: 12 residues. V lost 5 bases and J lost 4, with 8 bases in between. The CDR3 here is CASSPQAYGYTF. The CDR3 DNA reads TGTGCCAGCAGTCCCCAGGCCTATGGCTACACCTTC.

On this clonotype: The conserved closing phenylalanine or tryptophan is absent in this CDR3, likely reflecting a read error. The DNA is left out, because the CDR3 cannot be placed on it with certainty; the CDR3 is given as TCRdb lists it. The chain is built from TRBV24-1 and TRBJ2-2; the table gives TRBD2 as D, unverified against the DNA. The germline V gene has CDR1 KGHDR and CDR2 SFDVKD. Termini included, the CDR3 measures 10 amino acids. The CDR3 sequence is CATSDTPGLA.

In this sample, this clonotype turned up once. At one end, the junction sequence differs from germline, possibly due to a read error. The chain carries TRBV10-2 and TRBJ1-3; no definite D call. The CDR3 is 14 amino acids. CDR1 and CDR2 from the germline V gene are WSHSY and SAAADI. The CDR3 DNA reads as TGTGCCAGCAGTAAGCCGGGAACTGGAAACACCATATATTTT. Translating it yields CASSKPGTGNTIYF.

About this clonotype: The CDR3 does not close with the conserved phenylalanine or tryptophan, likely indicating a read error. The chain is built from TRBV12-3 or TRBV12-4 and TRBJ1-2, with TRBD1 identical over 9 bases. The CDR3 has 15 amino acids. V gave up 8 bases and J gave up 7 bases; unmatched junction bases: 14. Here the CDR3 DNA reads TGTGCCAGCCGACACTTGGACAGGGGTATCCTTGGCTACACCCTC. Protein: CASRHLDRGILGYTL.

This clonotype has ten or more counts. The CDR3 sequence is CASSLTPGRANTGELFF. As DNA, the CDR3 is TGTGCCAGCAGCTTAACCCCCGGACGAGCGAACACCGGGGAGCTGTTTTTT. This rearrangement joins TRBV7-3 to TRBJ2-2; D remains ambiguous. This CDR3 spans 17 amino acids. Germline V gives CDR1 SGHTA, CDR2 FQGTGA. V lost 0 bases, J lost 0 bases, and 11 bases lay in between.

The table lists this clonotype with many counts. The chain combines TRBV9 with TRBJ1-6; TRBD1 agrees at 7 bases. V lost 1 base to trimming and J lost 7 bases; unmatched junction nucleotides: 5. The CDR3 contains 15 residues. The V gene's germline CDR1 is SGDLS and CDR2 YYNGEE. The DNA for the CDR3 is TGTGCCAGCAGCGTATCGGGGACAGTGAATTCACCCCTCCACTTT. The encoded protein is CASSVSGTVNSPLHF.

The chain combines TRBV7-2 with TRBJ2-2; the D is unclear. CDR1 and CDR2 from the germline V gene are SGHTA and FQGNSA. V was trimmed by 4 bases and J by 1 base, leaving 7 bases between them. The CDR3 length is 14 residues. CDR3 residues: CASSSIENTGELFF. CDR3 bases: TGTGCCAGCAGCTCTATTGAGAACACCGGGGAGCTGTTTTTT.

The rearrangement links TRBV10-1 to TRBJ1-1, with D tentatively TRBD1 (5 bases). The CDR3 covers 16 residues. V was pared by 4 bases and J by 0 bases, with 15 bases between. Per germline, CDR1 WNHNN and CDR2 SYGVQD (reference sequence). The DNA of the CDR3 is TGCGCCAGCAGTGGCCAGCAAGGGGCTATGAACACTGAAGCTTTCTTT. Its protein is CASSGQQGAMNTEAFF.

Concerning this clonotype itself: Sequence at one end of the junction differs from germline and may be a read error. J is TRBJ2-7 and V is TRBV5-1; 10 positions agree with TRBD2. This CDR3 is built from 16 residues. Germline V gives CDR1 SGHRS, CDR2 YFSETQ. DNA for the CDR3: TGCGCCAGCAGCTTATCCCGGGGACTAGCGAACTACGGGCAGTACTTC. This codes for CASSLSRGLANYGQYF.

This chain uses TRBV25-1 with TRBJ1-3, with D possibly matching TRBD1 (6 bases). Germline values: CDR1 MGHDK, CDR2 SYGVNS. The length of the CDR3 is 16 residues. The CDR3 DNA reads TGTACTAGCGGGGGGGCGGGAATCGGCTCTGGAAACACCATATATTTT. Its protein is CTSGGAGIGSGNTIYF.

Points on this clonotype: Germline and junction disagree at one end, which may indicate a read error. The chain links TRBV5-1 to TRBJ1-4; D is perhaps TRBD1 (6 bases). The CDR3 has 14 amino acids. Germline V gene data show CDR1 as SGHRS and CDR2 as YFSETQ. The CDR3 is CASSFQGLNEKLFF. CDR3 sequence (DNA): TGCGCCAGCAGCTTCCAGGGGCTTAATGAAAAGCTGTTTTTT.

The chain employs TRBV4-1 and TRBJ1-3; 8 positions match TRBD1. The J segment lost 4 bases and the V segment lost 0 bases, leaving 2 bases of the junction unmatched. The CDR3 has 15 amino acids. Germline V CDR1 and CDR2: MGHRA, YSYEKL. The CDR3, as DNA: TGCGCCAGCAGCCAAGAGGACAGGGTCGGAAACACCATATATTTT. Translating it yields CASSQEDRVGNTIYF.

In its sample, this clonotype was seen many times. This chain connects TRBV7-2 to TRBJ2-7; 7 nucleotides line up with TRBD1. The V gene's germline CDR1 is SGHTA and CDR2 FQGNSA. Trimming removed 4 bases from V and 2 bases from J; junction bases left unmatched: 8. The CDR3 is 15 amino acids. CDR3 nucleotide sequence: TGTGCCAGCAGCTCCCTCCCGGGACAGACCTACGAGCAGTACTTC. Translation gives CASSSLPGQTYEQYF.

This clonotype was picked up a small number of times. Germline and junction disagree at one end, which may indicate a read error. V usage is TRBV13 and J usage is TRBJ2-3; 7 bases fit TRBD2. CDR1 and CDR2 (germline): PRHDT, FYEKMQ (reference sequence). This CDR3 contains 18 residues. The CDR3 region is CASSFPPTSEGTRDTQYF. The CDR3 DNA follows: TGCGCCAGCAGCTTCCCCCCCACTAGCGAGGGCACACGGGATACGCAGTATTTT.